Following are 16 T cell receptor beta chains from one sample sequenced in a study of technical replicates of blood from a few donors. TCRdb's table, derived via immunoSEQ multiplex PCR, lists solely in-frame clones and lacks some. Of 73,000 or so clones listed, 90% to 95% are singletons. The sequencing sample was made of T cells isolated from PBMCs. These receptors all stem from a human donor in good health.

This clone showed up just once. This rearrangement joins TRBV28 to TRBJ2-7, with TRBD2 matching 10 bases. CDR1 is MDHEN and CDR2 is SYDVKM in the germline V gene. After removal of 2 bases from V and 3 bases from J, the junction contained 1 base not matched to a gene. The CDR3 runs 14 residues. For the CDR3, the DNA is TGTGCCAGCAGTTTAACTAGCGGGATCTACGAGCAGTACTTC. It is translated as CASSLTSGIYEQYF. Complete variable domain (other parts from reference TRBV28 and TRBJ2-7): DVKVTQSSRYLVKRTGEKVFLECVQDMDHENMFWYRQDPGLGLRLIYFSYDVKMKEKGDIPEGYSVSREKKERFSLILESASTNQTSMYLCASSLTSGIYEQYFGPGTRLTVT.

The table lists this clone with a few counts. V gene TRBV9 combines with J gene TRBJ1-1, with 9 bases matching TRBD1. V was pared by 0 bases and J by 0 bases, with 9 bases of the junction left unmatched. The length of the CDR3 is 18 residues. CDR1 and CDR2 from the germline V gene are SGDLS and YYNGEE. This CDR3 reads CASSVGHGTGLMNTEAFF. In nucleotides, the CDR3 is TGTGCCAGCAGCGTAGGGCACGGGACAGGGCTTATGAACACTGAAGCTTTCTTT.

The V call is TRBV7-3, the J call TRBJ1-2, with TRBD1 as a possible D gene (5 bases). Per the germline V gene, CDR1 is SGHTA and CDR2 is FQGTGA. V lost 0 bases and J lost 4, with 12 bases in between. CDR3 length: 15 amino acids. CDR3: CASSLTPGSPYGYTF. DNA of the CDR3: TGTGCCAGCAGCTTAACCCCAGGGTCCCCCTATGGCTACACCTTC.

The rearrangement joins TRBV9 to TRBJ2-3; 8 positions agree with TRBD2. The CDR3 is made up of 18 amino acids. The germline V gene has CDR1 SGDLS and CDR2 YYNGEE. V shed 3 bases and J 1 base; nucleotides not matched to a gene: 13. DNA for the CDR3: TGTGCCAGCAGCGCAGAACTCTCGCTAGCGGGTCGCACAGATACGCAGTATTTT. Translation: CASSAELSLAGRTDTQYF.

J is TRBJ1-5 and V is TRBV4-1; 10 bases line up with TRBD1. V lost 2 bases, J lost 0 bases, and 16 bases stayed unmatched. CDR1 and CDR2 (germline): MGHRA, YSYEKL. The CDR3 consists of 21 residues. The CDR3: CASSQLLGQGVPYYSNQPQHF. CDR3 DNA sequence: TGCGCCAGCAGCCAACTCCTTGGACAGGGGGTACCTTATTATAGCAATCAGCCCCAGCATTTT.

This clone was counted a few times. The chain carries TRBV18 and TRBJ1-5, with 7 bases matching TRBD1. V dropped 6 bases and J dropped 6; count of bases not matched to a gene: 8. The germline V gene has CDR1 KGHSH and CDR2 LQKENI. The CDR3 is 14 amino acids. The CDR3 loop is CASSREGASQPQHF. The CDR3 nucleotides are TGTGCCAGCTCCCGGGAGGGGGCAAGTCAGCCCCAGCATTTT.

The chain is built from TRBV2 and TRBJ2-3; 8 bases are shared with TRBD2. The CDR3 has 13 residues. In germline, CDR1 is SNHLY, CDR2 FYNNEI. The V gene end was trimmed by 11 bases and the J gene end by 5 bases; junction bases not matched to a gene: 9. The CDR3 coding sequence is TGTGCCGTGCGGGAACGGGGGGGAGATACGCAGTATTTT. Translated: CAVRERGGDTQYF.

V is TRBV6-5 and J is TRBJ1-2, with D unresolved. The germline gives CDR1 MNHEY, CDR2 SVGAGI. The V and J ends lost 2 bases and 2 bases respectively, with 12 bases between them. This CDR3 comprises 15 residues. The CDR3 reads CASSYEGGPNYGYTF. The CDR3, as DNA: TGTGCCAGCAGTTACGAGGGCGGTCCCAACTATGGCTACACCTTC.

V and J are TRBV13 and TRBJ2-7; D is uncertain. V was cut by 0 bases and J by 1 base, with 7 bases left in between. CDR3 size: 14 residues. CDR1 and CDR2 from the germline V gene are PRHDT and FYEKMQ (reference sequence). The CDR3 loop is CASSLGGVSYEQYF. The CDR3 DNA follows: TGTGCCAGCAGCTTAGGGGGCGTATCCTACGAGCAGTACTTC.

This chain links TRBV28 with TRBJ2-2; 7 bases line up with TRBD1. Germline V gene sequence: CDR1 MDHEN, CDR2 SYDVKM. This CDR3 has 15 residues. The V segment lost 6 bases and the J segment 2 bases; nucleotides outside the gene matches: 6. CDR3 in amino acids: CASSRYRGNTGELFF. CDR3 DNA sequence: TGTGCCAGCAGCCGGTACAGGGGCAACACCGGGGAGCTGTTTTTT.

V usage is TRBV7-6 and J usage is TRBJ1-6; D might be TRBD1 (6 bases). The V gene lost 7 bases and the J gene lost 10 bases, with 14 bases spanning the gap. This CDR3 has 13 residues. CDR1 is SGHVS and CDR2 is FNYEAQ in the germline V gene. The CDR3 protein is CASTQGNRSPLHF. DNA of the CDR3: TGTGCCAGCACCCAGGGGAATAGGTCACCCCTCCACTTT. The full variable domain, rest sourced from reference TRBV7-6 and TRBJ1-6, is GAGVSQSPRYKVTKRGQDVALRCDPISGHVSLYWYRQALGQGPEFLTYFNYEAQQDKSGLPNDRFSAERPEGSISTLTIQRTEQRDSAMYRCASTQGNRSPLHFGNGTRLTVT.

The CDR3 region is CSVGPGYEQYF. Written as DNA, the CDR3 is TGCAGCGTTGGGCCGGGCTACGAGCAGTACTTC. The chain combines TRBV29-1 with TRBJ2-7; D gene unclear. Germline CDR1 and CDR2: SQVTM and ANQGSEA. With 4 bases removed from V and 3 bases from J, the gap between germline ends came to 7 bases. The CDR3 is 11 amino acids.

The J gene is TRBJ1-1, the V gene TRBV27, with D possibly being TRBD1 (5 bases). Germline V gives CDR1 MNHEY, CDR2 SMNVEV (reference sequence). The V and J ends lost 8 bases and 1 base respectively, with 11 bases between them. This CDR3 region has 13 residues. In DNA form, the CDR3 reads TGTGCCAGCGGGGCCCACCCGAACACTGAAGCTTTCTTT. This sequence encodes CASGAHPNTEAFF.

The chain couples TRBV28 to TRBJ2-7; 7 nucleotides line up with TRBD2. The CDR3 loop spans 16 amino acids. V shed 7 bases, J shed 9 bases, and the junction held 21 bases outside the gene matches. Looked up from germline, CDR1 is MDHEN and CDR2 is SYDVKM. CDR3 in amino acids: CASTTGGAGVLHGQYF. CDR3 nucleotides: TGTGCCAGCACCACCGGCGGGGCGGGAGTCCTTCATGGGCAGTACTTC.

The rearrangement links TRBV7-9 to TRBJ1-4; a possible D gene is TRBD1 (5 bases). The CDR3 runs 13 residues. Germline V gives CDR1 SEHNR, CDR2 FQNEAQ (reference sequence). CDR3 nucleotide sequence: TGTGCAGAAGCCCAGGGCCTTAATGAAAAACTGTTTTTT. Translating gives CAEAQGLNEKLFF.

This chain links TRBV11-2 with TRBJ2-5; 8 positions match TRBD2. J was trimmed by 9 bases and V by 2 bases; bases with no gene match: 17. This CDR3 contains 17 residues. Germline lookup yields CDR1 SGHAT and CDR2 FQNNGV. The CDR3 spells CASSLLLGDSGVGAQYF. The CDR3 DNA reads as TGTGCCAGCAGCTTATTGCTAGGGGATAGCGGGGTTGGGGCCCAGTACTTC.